The 21 T cell receptor beta chains presented below share a single source sample, sequenced in a study of shared T cell receptors in the human thymus. The assay was immunoSEQ multiplex PCR, and TCRdb's table has in-frame clones only and misses some. Of approximately 730,000 clones in the sample, approximately 85% were seen once. These sequences were also reported in another study, on human thymus T cells.

Sequencing was performed on thymocytes. Receptors were obtained from a girl under two years old with a congenital heart defect.

The chain uses TRBV4-1 and TRBJ1-1, with TRBD1 identical over 8 bases. Germline trimming cut 0 bases from V and 3 bases from J; bases unmatched to any gene: 9. Looked up from germline, CDR1 is MGHRA and CDR2 is YSYEKL. This CDR3 spans 17 amino acids. The CDR3 coding sequence is TGCGCCAGCAGCCAAGAGGGGACAGGAGAGGAGGACACTGAAGCTTTCTTT. As protein: CASSQEGTGEEDTEAFF.

As for this clone: Within the sample, other DNA sequences also encode this same CDR3. The rearrangement joins TRBV7-2 to TRBJ1-5, with D possibly matching TRBD1 (5 bases). The CDR3 loop spans 12 amino acids. Trimming pared 4 bases from V and 7 bases from J, leaving 8 bases between. The germline CDR1 and CDR2 sequences are SGHTA and FQGNSA. CDR3 in DNA: TGTGCCAGCAGCTCGGGGGGGCAGCCCCAGCATTTT. Translated, it gives CASSSGGQPQHF. Based on the CDR3 plus reference TRBV7-2 and TRBJ1-5, the full variable domain is GAGVSQSPSNKVTEKGKDVELRCDPISGHTALYWYRQSLGQGLEFLIYFQGNSAPDKSGLPSDRFSAERTGGSVSTLTIQRTQQEDSAVYLCASSSGGQPQHFGDGTRLSIL.

This chain connects TRBV2 to TRBJ2-3, with TRBD2 as a possible D gene (6 bases). The CDR3 sequence is 14 residues long. Germline CDR1 reads SNHLY; CDR2 reads FYNNEI. V lost 8 bases and J lost 5, with 17 bases in between. The CDR3 coding sequence is TGTGCCAGCCCTGGGCGGGGCGGGATAGATACGCAGTATTTT. Protein sequence: CASPGRGGIDTQYF.

The chain combines TRBV14 with TRBJ1-2; 7 bases match TRBD1. J was trimmed by 4 bases and V by 0 bases; bases with no gene match: 2. The CDR3 runs to 14 residues. Per the germline V gene, CDR1 is SGHDN and CDR2 is FVKESK. The CDR3 DNA follows: TGTGCCAGCAGCCAAGATGCAGGGGGCTATGGCTACACCTTC. It specifies CASSQDAGGYGYTF.

The V call is TRBV2, the J call TRBJ2-3; D not certain. Germline V gene sequence: CDR1 SNHLY, CDR2 FYNNEI. The CDR3 extends over 12 amino acids. Trimming cost V 4 bases and J 5 bases, with 7 bases left between them. The DNA for the CDR3 is TGTGCCAGCAGTGCCAGAGGAGATACGCAGTATTTT. Its translation: CASSARGDTQYF.

The chain couples TRBV15 to TRBJ1-1, with D uncertain. The V gene's germline CDR1 is LNHNV and CDR2 YYDKDF (reference sequence). The V end was cut by 1 base, the J end by 5 bases, with 8 bases between. The CDR3 runs 13 residues. CDR3 in amino acids: CATSRGRDTEAFF. The CDR3 coding sequence is TGTGCCACCAGCAGAGGCCGAGATACTGAAGCTTTCTTT.

The rearrangement uses TRBV9 and TRBJ2-1; 8 nucleotides line up with TRBD2. CDR3 length equals 15 residues. Germline V gives CDR1 SGDLS, CDR2 YYNGEE. The trim removed 6 bases at V and 4 bases at J, leaving 9 bases unmatched. In DNA form, the CDR3 reads TGTGCCAGCACCGTCGACGGGGGGGCTTACAATGAGCAGTTCTTC. This encodes CASTVDGGAYNEQFF.

Concerning this clone itself: Distinct nucleotide sequences in the sample also encode this CDR3. This chain uses TRBV18 with TRBJ1-4; D is unclear. Germline V gives CDR1 KGHSH, CDR2 LQKENI. The V end lost 2 bases, the J end lost 8 bases, and 3 bases lay between the germline ends. The CDR3 has 11 residues. Written as DNA, the CDR3 is TGTGCCAGCTCACCAGGCGAAAAACTGTTTTTT. It specifies CASSPGEKLFF.

The chain employs TRBV10-3 and TRBJ2-2; 11 nucleotides align to TRBD1. The germline V gene encodes CDR1 ENHRY and CDR2 SYGVKD. CDR3 length: 16 amino acids. The V gene end was trimmed by 2 bases and the J gene end by 5 bases; junction bases not matched to a gene: 4. Here the CDR3 reads CAISEKGQGDTGELFF. Written as DNA, the CDR3 is TGTGCCATCAGTGAGAAGGGACAGGGGGATACCGGGGAGCTGTTTTTT.

The chain is built from TRBV9 and TRBJ2-1; 8 bases agree with TRBD2. J gave up 3 bases and V 3 bases, and 11 bases lay outside the gene matches. The V gene's germline CDR1 is SGDLS and CDR2 YYNGEE. The CDR3 is 17 amino acids. The CDR3 is CASSGYGGSGDYNEQFF. In nucleotides, the CDR3 is TGTGCCAGCAGCGGATATGGGGGTAGCGGGGACTACAATGAGCAGTTCTTC. Combining the CDR3 with reference TRBV9 and TRBJ2-1 gives the whole variable domain DSGVTQTPKHLITATGQRVTLRCSPRSGDLSVYWYQQSLDQGLQFLIQYYNGEERAKGNILERFSAQQFPDLHSELNLSSLELGDSALYFCASSGYGGSGDYNEQFFGPGTRLTVL.

This chain uses TRBV15 with TRBJ1-1; D unresolved. Trimming cost V 6 bases and J 7 bases, with 15 bases left between them. Germline assignment: CDR1 LNHNV and CDR2 YYDKDF (reference sequence). This CDR3 region has 13 residues. The CDR3 sequence is CATRPGGWDEAFF. DNA for the CDR3: TGTGCCACCAGGCCGGGAGGGTGGGATGAAGCTTTCTTT.

The chain combines TRBV7-7 with TRBJ2-1, with D unresolved. Trimming cost V 5 bases and J 4 bases, with 24 bases left between them. This CDR3 contains 18 residues. Germline V gene lookup returns CDR1 SSHAT and CDR2 FNYEAQ (reference sequence). CDR3 nucleotide sequence: TGTGCCAGCAGCACGGTCCCGAGGAGTATTGGAAGTTACAATGAGCAGTTCTTC. Residues: CASSTVPRSIGSYNEQFF.

The chain carries TRBV10-1 and TRBJ1-5, with D possibly matching TRBD1 (5 bases). Trimming stripped 6 bases from V and 0 bases from J, with 15 bases between. Germline V CDR1 and CDR2: WNHNN, SYGVQD (reference sequence). The CDR3 is made up of 16 amino acids. CDR3 protein: CASSQPGCNSNQPQHF. The CDR3 nucleotides read TGCGCCAGCAGCCAGCCAGGGTGCAATAGCAATCAGCCCCAGCATTTT.

Written as DNA, the CDR3 is TGTGCCAGCAGCTTTCCGTCGGTTTACTCTCCGAACACTGAAGCTTTCTTT. Its protein is CASSFPSVYSPNTEAFF. The chain carries TRBV7-2 and TRBJ1-1; D gene ambiguous. The CDR3 is made up of 17 amino acids. CDR1 is SGHTA, CDR2 FQGNSA, per germline. V lost 3 bases and J lost 1, with 18 bases in between.

The genes are TRBV27 and TRBJ1-2; D call uncertain. Germline values: CDR1 MNHEY, CDR2 SMNVEV (reference sequence). The ends were cut back, 6 bases at V and 0 bases at J, with 20 bases in the middle. The CDR3 sequence is 17 residues long. CDR3 nucleotides: TGTGCCAGCAGCTTCCGGGAAGACGAAGAGACTAACTATGGCTACACCTTC. Translating it yields CASSFREDEETNYGYTF.

The DNA for the CDR3 is TGTGCCACCCTAGGGAAGGGAGTGGGCTATGGCTACACCTTC. Its protein is CATLGKGVGYGYTF. This chain uses TRBV28 with TRBJ1-2; D not resolved. Germline CDR1 and CDR2: MDHEN and SYDVKM. The V end lost 10 bases, the J end lost 4 bases, and 19 bases lay between the germline ends. This CDR3 has 14 amino acids.

The chain is built from TRBV6-1 and TRBJ2-7, with 7 bases that match TRBD2. The length of the CDR3 is 16 residues. Germline V gene lookup returns CDR1 MNHNS and CDR2 SASEGT. V trimming: 0 bases; J trimming: 2 bases; junction bases outside the gene matches: 7. The CDR3 DNA reads as TGTGCCAGCAGTGAAGCGGTACGGCTAGCGGCCTACGAGCAGTACTTC. Protein product: CASSEAVRLAAYEQYF.

J is TRBJ2-7 and V is TRBV6-6, with D tentatively TRBD1 (5 bases). The germline V gene has CDR1 MNHNY and CDR2 SVGAGI (reference sequence). V gave up 3 bases and J gave up 4 bases, with 16 bases separating them. CDR3 length: 15 residues. In DNA, the CDR3 is TGTGCCAGCAGTTATTCGAGTAAGACAGCATACGAGCAGTACTTC. As protein: CASSYSSKTAYEQYF.

The V gene is TRBV5-1, the J gene TRBJ2-5; 8 positions match TRBD1. Germline loops: CDR1 SGHRS, CDR2 YFSETQ. J gave up 4 bases and V 7 bases, and 9 bases lay outside the gene matches. This CDR3 is built from 14 residues. The CDR3 loop is CASRIGQGRETQYF. CDR3 in DNA: TGCGCCAGCCGTATAGGACAGGGCAGAGAGACCCAGTACTTC.

This chain connects TRBV25-1 to TRBJ2-3, with 8 bases that match TRBD2. CDR3 length: 16 residues. Germline CDR1 is MGHDK and CDR2 is SYGVNS. V was clipped by 1 base and J by 2 bases; unmatched bases: 5. This CDR3 reads CASSEFRGGSTDTQYF. CDR3 in DNA: TGTGCCAGCAGTGAATTTCGGGGGGGATCCACAGATACGCAGTATTTT.

This chain connects TRBV2 to TRBJ1-1; the D gene is possibly TRBD1 (5 bases). Trimming left V 3 bases short and J 2 bases short, with 10 bases between. The CDR3 is 14 amino acids. Germline CDR1 SNHLY, CDR2 FYNNEI. CDR3 bases: TGTGCCAGCAGTGAGGGGCGGGAAAACACTGAAGCTTTCTTT. This gives the protein CASSEGRENTEAFF.